The 15 T cell receptor beta chains presented below share a single source sample, sequenced in a study of monozygotic twins with inflammatory bowel disease. Reprocessing the 5' RACE reads, TCRdb reports a single entry for every CDR3 protein and omits DNA. The sample holds 200,000 to 250,000 distinct CDR3 sequences. The source material was blood. These TCRs come from a human donor with ulcerative colitis or Crohn's disease, or a healthy co-twin of an affected twin (not recorded which).

The rearrangement joins TRBV18 to TRBJ1-1; TCRdb proposes TRBD1, but this gene call is untestable without DNA. The germline V gene encodes CDR1 KGHSH and CDR2 LQKENI. The CDR3 contains 14 residues. The CDR3 spells CASSTYQGGTEAFF.

The V gene is TRBV12-3 or TRBV12-4, the J gene TRBJ1-1. The length of the CDR3 is 14 residues. CDR3: CASSLNFRDTEAFF.

V and J are TRBV5-4 and TRBJ1-6. CDR1 is SGHNT, CDR2 YYREEE, per germline (reference sequence). This CDR3 spans 15 amino acids. This chain's CDR3 is CASSLGNSYESPLHF.

The chain recombines TRBV29-1 with TRBJ1-2. Looked up from germline, CDR1 is SQVTM and CDR2 is ANQGSEA. The CDR3 contains 15 residues. CDR3 in amino acids: CSVGLLRTVNYGYTF. Drawing the rest from reference TRBV29-1 and TRBJ1-2, the complete variable domain is SAVISQKPSRDICQRGTSLTIQCQVDSQVTMMFWYRQQPGQSLTLIATANQGSEATYESGFVIDKFPISRPNLTFSTLTVSNMSPEDSSIYLCSVGLLRTVNYGYTFGSGTRLTVV.

The rearrangement uses TRBV7-2 and TRBJ2-6; TCRdb selects TRBD1, and the lack of DNA leaves this call unchecked. Germline-derived CDR1 and CDR2 are SGHTA and FQGNSA. The CDR3 has 15 amino acids. CDR3 amino acids: CASSLTGTGANVLTF.

The rearrangement uses TRBV5-1 and TRBJ2-5; no DNA is available, so the TRBD2 call from TCRdb remains unchecked. Germline V gene sequence: CDR1 SGHRS, CDR2 YFSETQ. This CDR3 spans 13 amino acids. The CDR3 loop is CASSWTSQETQYF.

The chain links TRBV6-1 to TRBJ1-4; without DNA, the TCRdb call of TRBD1 cannot be checked. Germline V lookup: CDR1 MNHNS, CDR2 SASEGT. The CDR3 contains 16 residues. The CDR3 loop is CASSRPVGQGAEKLFF.

The chain joins TRBV18 to TRBJ1-1. Per germline, CDR1 KGHSH and CDR2 LQKENI. The CDR3 has 14 amino acids. The CDR3 loop is CASSPRERNTEAFF.

The chain has TRBV5-1 and TRBJ2-7; TCRdb returns TRBD1, unconfirmable since there is no DNA. This CDR3 is 18 amino acids long. CDR1 is SGHRS and CDR2 is YFSETQ in the germline V gene. Here the CDR3 reads CASSQRGGATGRRYEQYF.

V is TRBV12-3 or TRBV12-4 and J is TRBJ2-1; TCRdb proposes TRBD1, but this gene call is untestable without DNA. The CDR3 contains 15 residues. CDR3 residues: CASSPPWGGGDEQFF.

The J gene is TRBJ1-1, the V gene TRBV5-1; the TRBD1 assignment by TCRdb is unverifiable without DNA. Germline lookup yields CDR1 SGHRS and CDR2 YFSETQ. CDR3 size: 13 residues. This CDR3 is CASSKIDRDDSFF.

The rearrangement joins TRBV6-1 to TRBJ2-3; TCRdb lists TRBD1, though no DNA is available to test this call. Germline CDR1 reads MNHNS; CDR2 reads SASEGT. This CDR3 region has 15 residues. The CDR3 region is CASNLQGAGADTQYF.

The chain couples TRBV15 to TRBJ2-1; the TRBD2 assignment by TCRdb is unverifiable without DNA. From germline, CDR1 is LNHNV and CDR2 YYDKDF (reference sequence). The CDR3 covers 16 residues. The CDR3 is CATSRGSGPSYNEQFF.

The chain recombines TRBV29-1 with TRBJ2-3; TCRdb returns TRBD1, unconfirmable since there is no DNA. Germline V lookup: CDR1 SQVTM, CDR2 ANQGSEA. The CDR3 contains 13 residues. CDR3: CSVGVPGTDTQYF.

This sequence joins TRBV7-2 and TRBJ2-1; TCRdb's D call, TRBD1, is unchecked because there is no DNA. The CDR3 runs to 14 residues. Germline CDR1 and CDR2: SGHTA and FQGNSA. CDR3 loop: CASSSRDRGTEQFF.